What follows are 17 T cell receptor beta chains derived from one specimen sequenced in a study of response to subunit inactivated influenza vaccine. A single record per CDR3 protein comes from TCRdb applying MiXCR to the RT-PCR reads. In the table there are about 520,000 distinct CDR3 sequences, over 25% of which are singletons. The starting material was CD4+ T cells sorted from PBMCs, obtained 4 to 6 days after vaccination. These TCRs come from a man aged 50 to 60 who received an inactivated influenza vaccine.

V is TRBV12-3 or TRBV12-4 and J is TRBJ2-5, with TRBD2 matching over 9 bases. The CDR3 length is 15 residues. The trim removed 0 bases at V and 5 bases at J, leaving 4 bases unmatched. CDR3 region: CASSLAGLARETQYF. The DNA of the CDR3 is TGTGCCAGCAGTTTAGCGGGACTAGCTAGGGAGACCCAGTACTTC.

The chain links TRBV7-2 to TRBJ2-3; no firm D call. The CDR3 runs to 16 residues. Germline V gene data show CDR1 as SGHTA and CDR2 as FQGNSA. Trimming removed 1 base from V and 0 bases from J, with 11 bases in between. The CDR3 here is CASSLGPMGSTDTQYF. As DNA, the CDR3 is TGTGCCAGCAGCTTAGGCCCGATGGGAAGCACAGATACGCAGTATTTT.

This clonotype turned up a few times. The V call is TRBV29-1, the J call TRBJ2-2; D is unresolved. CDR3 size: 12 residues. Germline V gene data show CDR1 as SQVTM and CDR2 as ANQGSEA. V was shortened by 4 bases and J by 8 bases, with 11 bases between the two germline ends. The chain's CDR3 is CSVGQRSGELFF. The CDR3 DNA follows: TGCAGCGTTGGCCAGCGTTCTGGGGAGCTGTTTTTT.

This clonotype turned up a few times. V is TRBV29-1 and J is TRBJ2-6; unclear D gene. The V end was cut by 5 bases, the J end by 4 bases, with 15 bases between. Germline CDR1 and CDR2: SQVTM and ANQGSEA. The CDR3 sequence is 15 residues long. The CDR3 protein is CSVSVGVVGANVLTF. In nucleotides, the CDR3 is TGCAGCGTTAGTGTTGGGGTCGTAGGGGCCAACGTCCTGACTTTC.

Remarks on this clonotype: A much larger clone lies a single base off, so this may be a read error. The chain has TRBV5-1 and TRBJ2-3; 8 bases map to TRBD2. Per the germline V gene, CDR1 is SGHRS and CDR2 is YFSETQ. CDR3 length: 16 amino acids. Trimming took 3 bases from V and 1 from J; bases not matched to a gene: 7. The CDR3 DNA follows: TGCGCCAGCAGCTCCAGCGGGGGTCCCCGCACAGATACGCAGTATTTT. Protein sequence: CASSSSGGPRTDTQYF.

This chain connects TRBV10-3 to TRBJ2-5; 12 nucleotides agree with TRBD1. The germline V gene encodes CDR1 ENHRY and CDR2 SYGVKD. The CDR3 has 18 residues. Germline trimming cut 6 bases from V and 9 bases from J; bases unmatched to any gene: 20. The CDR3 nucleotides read TGTGCCATCAGAGGGGACAGGGGGCGAACTCCATCCTCAGCGGCCCAGTACTTC. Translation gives CAIRGDRGRTPSSAAQYF.

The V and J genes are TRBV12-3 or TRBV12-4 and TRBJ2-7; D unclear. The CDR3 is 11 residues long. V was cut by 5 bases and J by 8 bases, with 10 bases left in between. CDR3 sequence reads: CASSRYGQQYF. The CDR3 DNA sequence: TGTGCCAGCAGTCGCTACGGGCAGCAGTACTTC.

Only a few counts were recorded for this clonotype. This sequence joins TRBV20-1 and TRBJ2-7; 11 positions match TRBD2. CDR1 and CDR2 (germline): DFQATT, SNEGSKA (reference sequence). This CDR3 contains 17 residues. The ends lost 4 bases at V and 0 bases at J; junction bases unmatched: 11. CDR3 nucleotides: TGCAGTGCTACCGGGACTAGCGGTGGTTGGGGCTCCTACGAGCAGTACTTC. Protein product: CSATGTSGGWGSYEQYF.

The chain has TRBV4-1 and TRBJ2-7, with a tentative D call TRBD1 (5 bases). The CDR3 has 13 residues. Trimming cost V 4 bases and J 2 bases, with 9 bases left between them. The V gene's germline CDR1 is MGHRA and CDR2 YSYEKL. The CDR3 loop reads CASSPQVAYEQYF. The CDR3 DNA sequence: TGCGCCAGCAGCCCACAGGTAGCCTACGAGCAGTACTTC.

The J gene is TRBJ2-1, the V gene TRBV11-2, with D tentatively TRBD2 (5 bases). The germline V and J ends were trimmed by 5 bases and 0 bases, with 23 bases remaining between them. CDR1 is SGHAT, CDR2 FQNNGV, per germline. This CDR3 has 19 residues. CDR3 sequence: CASSPTPRSGLGSYNEQFF. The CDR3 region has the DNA TGTGCCAGCAGCCCCACGCCACGATCTGGACTCGGCTCCTACAATGAGCAGTTCTTC.

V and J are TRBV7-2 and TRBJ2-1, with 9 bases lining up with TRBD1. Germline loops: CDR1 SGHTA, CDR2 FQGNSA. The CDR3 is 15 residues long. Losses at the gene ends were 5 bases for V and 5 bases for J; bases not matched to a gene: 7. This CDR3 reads CASSPDRGGHNEQFF. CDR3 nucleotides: TGTGCCAGCAGCCCCGACAGGGGGGGACACAATGAGCAGTTCTTC.

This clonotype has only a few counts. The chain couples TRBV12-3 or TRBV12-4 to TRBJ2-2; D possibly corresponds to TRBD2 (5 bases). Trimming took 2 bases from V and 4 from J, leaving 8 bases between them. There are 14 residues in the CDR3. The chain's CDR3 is CASSLRAATGELFF. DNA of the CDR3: TGTGCCAGCAGTTTACGAGCGGCCACCGGGGAGCTGTTTTTT.

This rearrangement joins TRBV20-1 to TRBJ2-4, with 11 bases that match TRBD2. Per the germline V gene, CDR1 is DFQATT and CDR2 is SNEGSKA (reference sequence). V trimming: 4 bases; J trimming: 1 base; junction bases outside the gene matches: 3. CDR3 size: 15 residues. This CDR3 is CSATIAGGAKNIQYF. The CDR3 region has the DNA TGCAGTGCTACCATAGCGGGAGGGGCCAAAAACATTCAGTACTTC.

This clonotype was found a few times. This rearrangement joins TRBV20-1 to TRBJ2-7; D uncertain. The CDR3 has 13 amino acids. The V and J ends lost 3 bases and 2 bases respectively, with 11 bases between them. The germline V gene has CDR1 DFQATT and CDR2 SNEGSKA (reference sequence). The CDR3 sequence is CSASVLGPYEQYF. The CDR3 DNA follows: TGCAGTGCTAGCGTCCTCGGCCCCTACGAGCAGTACTTC.

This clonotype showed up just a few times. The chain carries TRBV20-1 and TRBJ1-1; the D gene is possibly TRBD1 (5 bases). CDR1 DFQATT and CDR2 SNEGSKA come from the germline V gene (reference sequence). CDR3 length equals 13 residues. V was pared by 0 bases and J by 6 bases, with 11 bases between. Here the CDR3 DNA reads TGCAGTGCTAGAGAGGCCAGGGAGCCTGAAGCTTTCTTT. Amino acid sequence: CSAREAREPEAFF.

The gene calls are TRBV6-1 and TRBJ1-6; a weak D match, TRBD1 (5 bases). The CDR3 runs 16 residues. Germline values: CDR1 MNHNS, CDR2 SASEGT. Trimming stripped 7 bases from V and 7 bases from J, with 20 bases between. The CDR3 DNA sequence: TGTGCCAGCACCACCCCACGGGACGTCCGGAATTCACCCCTCCACTTT. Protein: CASTTPRDVRNSPLHF.

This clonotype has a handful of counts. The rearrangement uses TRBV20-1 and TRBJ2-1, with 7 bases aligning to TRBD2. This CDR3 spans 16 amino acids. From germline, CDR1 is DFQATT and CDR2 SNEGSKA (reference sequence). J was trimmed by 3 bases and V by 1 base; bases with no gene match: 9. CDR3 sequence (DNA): TGCAGTGCTAGAGGATTTGGGCTAGCGGTCTACAATGAGCAGTTCTTC. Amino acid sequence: CSARGFGLAVYNEQFF.